Below, one T cell receptor (beta chain) is given with its context. Its target is unknown. This specimen belongs to a study of T cells in Graves' hyperthyroidism and ophthalmopathy. Broader study findings: A model using 13 V-J features told ophthalmopathy apart from stable hyperthyroidism. In validation, the model predicted ophthalmopathy. These predictions came a median roughly 6 months before onset.

The investigators amplified TCR beta CDR3 regions from RNA transcripts. Carried out on the TCR CDR3, a first-round RT-PCR used the HTBI primer set. Via MiXCR, TCRdb re-called the multiplex PCR reads, giving one row per CDR3 protein. The table has 480,000 or so distinct CDR3 sequences, around 50% seen once. This clonotype was obtained from an adult woman with Graves' disease, either hyperthyroidism or ophthalmopathy (not recorded which). Material: peripheral blood or thyroid tissue (not recorded which).

In DNA, the CDR3 is TGTGCCAGCAGTTACTCGGCAGGTCGAATGAACACTGAAGCTTTCTTT. This gives the protein CASSYSAGRMNTEAFF. The chain carries TRBV6-5 and TRBJ1-1; no definite D call. V gave up 0 bases and J gave up 0 bases, with 11 bases separating them. The CDR3 extends over 16 amino acids. The germline V gene has CDR1 MNHEY and CDR2 SVGAGI.